These T cell receptor beta chains were read from a single sample in a study of cytomegalovirus exposure and HLA in healthy donors. Assay: immunoSEQ multiplex PCR; the TCRdb copy retains only in-frame clones and omits some. In the table there are some 38,000 clones, 60% to 70% of which are singletons. The sample comprised PBMCs. Source of these receptors: a man aged 40-55 years in good health and CMV-seronegative. Both conserved end residues are part of each CDR3. A D gene is named only where the DNA matches it firmly. Expanded clones get a size class; other rows say once, few or many, or leave the size out.

J gene | D gene | V gene | clone size | CDR3 protein | CDR3 DNA
TRBJ2-2 | NA | TRBV10-3 | NA | CAISESTGTGELFF | TGTGCCATCAGTGAGTCGACTGGCACCGGGGAGCTGTTTTTT
TRBJ1-1 | TRBD1 | TRBV19 | NA | CASITTDRPRAEAFF | TGTGCCAGTATTACCACGGACAGGCCGAGGGCTGAAGCTTTCTTT
TRBJ2-7 | TRBD2 | TRBV5-4 | NA | CASSWTTSGGFNRPYEQYF | TGTGCCAGCAGCTGGACGACTAGCGGGGGCTTTAATCGGCCCTACGAGCAGTACTTC
TRBJ2-3 | NA | TRBV5-4 | NA | CASSSDYLTQYF | TGTGCCAGCAGCTCGGACTACCTTACGCAGTATTTT
TRBJ1-1 | NA | TRBV18 | NA | CASSATVNTEAFF | TGTGCCAGCTCGGCCACAGTGAACACTGAAGCTTTCTTT
TRBJ2-7 | NA | TRBV30 | NA | CAWNRASSYEQYF | TGTGCCTGGAACAGGGCCTCGTCCTACGAGCAGTACTTC
TRBJ1-1 | TRBD1 | TRBV6-1 | few | CASSLRTGSEAFF | TGTGCCAGCAGTCTACGGACAGGGTCTGAAGCTTTCTTT
TRBJ1-1 | NA | TRBV10-3 | few | CAISGQPPEAFF | TGTGCCATCAGTGGACAGCCGCCCGAAGCTTTCTTT
TRBJ1-6 | TRBD1 | TRBV28 | NA | CASSLRSGRGVNSPLHF | TGTGCCAGCAGCTTACGTAGCGGCAGGGGGGTTAATTCACCCCTCCACTTT
TRBJ1-4 | NA | TRBV29-1 | NA | CSVADEKLFF | TGCAGCGTTGCGGATGAAAAACTGTTTTTT
TRBJ1-1 | NA | TRBV30 | NA | CAWTYGGGEAFF | TGTGCCTGGACGTACGGGGGGGGAGAAGCTTTCTTT
TRBJ2-1 | TRBD2 | TRBV5-1 | few | CASSLVAGEGEQFF | TGCGCCAGCAGCTTAGTAGCGGGGGAGGGTGAGCAGTTCTTC
TRBJ2-5 | TRBD1 | TRBV6-4 | NA | CARAGTENQETQYF | TGTGCCAGGGCCGGGACAGAGAACCAAGAGACCCAGTACTTC
TRBJ2-3 | TRBD2 | TRBV7-6 | NA | CASSLGGGPTDTQYF | TGTGCCAGCAGCTTGGGCGGGGGGCCCACAGATACGCAGTATTTT
TRBJ1-2 | NA | TRBV6-5 | NA | CASSTSREGYGYTF | TGTGCCAGCAGTACTTCAAGGGAGGGCTATGGCTACACCTTC
TRBJ2-2 | TRBD2 | TRBV6-6 | NA | CASTYGGTGELFF | TGTGCCAGCACCTACGGGGGGACCGGGGAGCTGTTTTTT
TRBJ1-1 | NA | TRBV18 | once | CASSPQGPNTEAFF | TGTGCCAGCTCACCACAGGGGCCGAACACTGAAGCTTTCTTT
TRBJ2-2 | NA | TRBV5-4 | NA | CASSPRQATNTGELFF | TGTGCCAGCAGCCCCCGACAGGCGACGAACACCGGGGAGCTGTTTTTT
TRBJ2-6 | TRBD1 | TRBV5-1 | NA | CASSLGTVGLSGANVLTF | TGCGCCAGCAGCCTCGGGACAGTAGGCCTCTCTGGGGCCAACGTCCTGACTTTC
TRBJ1-3 | TRBD1 | TRBV19 | NA | CASARDRAFTGNTIYF | TGTGCCAGTGCCCGGGACAGGGCATTTACTGGAAACACCATATATTTT
TRBJ2-7 | TRBD2 | TRBV20-1 | NA | CSAGGGSGQYF | TGCAGTGCCGGGGGGGGTTCGGGGCAGTACTTC
TRBJ2-5 | NA | TRBV27 | NA | CASSSRRGTQYF | TGTGCCAGCAGTTCCCGCAGGGGGACCCAGTACTTC
TRBJ2-2 | TRBD2 | TRBV5-1 | NA | CASSPGLAGTGELFF | TGCGCCAGCAGCCCCGGACTAGCGGGTACCGGGGAGCTGTTTTTT
TRBJ2-1 | NA | TRBV6-1 | NA | CASSEASLASGEQFF | TGTGCCAGCAGTGAAGCGTCGCTAGCCAGTGGTGAGCAGTTCTTC
TRBJ1-3 | NA | TRBV2 | NA | CASSVSTGISGNTIYF | TGTGCCAGCAGTGTCTCTACAGGTATCTCTGGAAACACCATATATTTT
TRBJ1-5 | NA | TRBV30 | few | CAWSVVGRNNQPQHF | TGTGCCTGGAGTGTGGTCGGCAGGAACAATCAGCCCCAGCATTTT
TRBJ2-7 | NA | TRBV5-1 | NA | CASSIGGGQAGYEQYF | TGCGCCAGCAGCATTGGCGGGGGACAGGCGGGTTACGAGCAGTACTTC
TRBJ2-2 | TRBD1 | TRBV6-5 | NA | CASSPRQGAGGELFF | TGTGCCAGCAGTCCACGACAGGGGGCGGGCGGGGAGCTGTTTTTT
TRBJ1-6 | NA | TRBV2 | NA | CASSEGQATGSPLHF | TGTGCCAGCAGTGAAGGACAGGCTACGGGGTCACCCCTCCACTTT
TRBJ1-2 | NA | TRBV30 | few | CAWSVETSGYGYTF | TGTGCCTGGAGTGTGGAAACCTCGGGCTATGGCTACACCTTC
TRBJ2-3 | TRBD2 | TRBV7-2 | NA | CASSLSASGGSTDTQYF | TGTGCCAGCAGCTTATCGGCTAGCGGGGGGAGCACAGATACGCAGTATTTT
TRBJ1-1 | NA | TRBV7-2 | NA | CASSRVNTEAFF | TGTGCCAGCAGCCGAGTGAACACTGAAGCTTTCTTT
TRBJ2-7 | TRBD1 | TRBV10-3 | NA | CAISVTGGTYEQYF | TGTGCCATCAGTGTGACAGGGGGTACCTACGAGCAGTACTTC
TRBJ2-7 | NA | TRBV30 | NA | CAWSPLGGDPRGGRISEQYF | TGTGCCTGGAGCCCACTGGGGGGGGACCCCAGGGGAGGTCGAATAAGCGAGCAGTACTTC
TRBJ2-2 | NA | TRBV6-5 | NA | CASTRGADTGELFF | TGTGCCAGCACCCGGGGGGCCGACACCGGGGAGCTGTTTTTT
TRBJ2-7 | TRBD2 | TRBV4-2 | NA | CASSHTPSSGGADEQYF | TGTGCCAGCAGCCACACCCCCTCTAGCGGGGGGGCCGACGAGCAGTACTTC
TRBJ1-1 | TRBD1 | TRBV2 | NA | CASSEEGQGGNTEAFF | TGTGCCAGCAGTGAAGAGGGACAGGGAGGGAACACTGAAGCTTTCTTT
TRBJ2-5 | NA | TRBV2 | NA | CASSLVGESLDF | TGTGCCAGCAGTCTAGTGGGAGAGTCCCTTGACTTC
TRBJ2-1 | NA | TRBV7-2 | NA | CASSLVGRYNEQFF | TGTGCCAGCAGCTTGGTTGGGAGATACAATGAGCAGTTCTTC
TRBJ2-7 | TRBD1 | TRBV2 | few | CASRGQEFYEQYF | TGTGCCAGCAGAGGACAGGAGTTCTACGAGCAGTACTTC
TRBJ2-3 | TRBD2 | TRBV11-3 | once | CASSLAAGGPTDTQYF | TGTGCCAGCAGCCTAGCCGCGGGGGGCCCCACAGATACGCAGTATTTT
TRBJ1-4 | NA | TRBV30 | NA | CAWIGGQNNEKLFF | TGTGCCTGGATAGGGGGTCAGAATAATGAAAAACTGTTTTTT
TRBJ1-2 | NA | TRBV6-1 | NA | CATGRADGYTF | TGTGCCACCGGGCGGGCGGATGGCTACACCTTC
TRBJ2-7 | NA | TRBV7-6 | NA | CASSPLGIGHKQYF | TGTGCCAGCAGCCCTCTAGGAATTGGCCACAAGCAGTACTTC
TRBJ1-4 | NA | TRBV19 | NA | CASSSASVREKLFF | TGTGCCAGTAGTTCAGCAAGTGTGCGGGAAAAACTGTTTTTT
TRBJ2-5 | TRBD2 | TRBV5-6 | NA | CASSFRLAGAETQYF | TGTGCCAGCAGCTTCAGGCTAGCGGGGGCGGAGACCCAGTACTTC
TRBJ1-2 | TRBD1 | TRBV5-1 | NA | CASSSGQGYYGYTF | TGCGCCAGCAGCTCGGGACAGGGGTACTATGGCTACACCTTC
TRBJ2-3 | TRBD2 | TRBV29-1 | NA | CSTTSGGPTDTQYF | TGCAGCACGACTAGCGGGGGCCCCACAGATACGCAGTATTTT
TRBJ2-3 | NA | TRBV6-1 | NA | CASSEDRTFTDTQYF | TGTGCCAGCAGTGAAGATAGGACTTTCACAGATACGCAGTATTTT
TRBJ1-2 | NA | TRBV4-1 | NA | CASSHGSEGNYGYTF | TGCGCCAGCAGCCACGGCTCGGAGGGTAACTATGGCTACACCTTC
TRBJ2-7 | TRBD1 | TRBV11-1 | NA | CASSSRTGWSSEQYF | TGTGCCAGCAGCTCGAGGACAGGGTGGTCAAGCGAGCAGTACTTC
TRBJ2-5 | NA | TRBV15 | NA | CATSRDKASPYQETQYF | TGTGCCACCAGCAGAGATAAAGCCTCCCCGTACCAAGAGACCCAGTACTTC
TRBJ2-5 | TRBD2 | TRBV5-4 | few | CASSLGPSGGAQETQYF | TGTGCCAGCAGCTTGGGACCTAGCGGGGGGGCCCAAGAGACCCAGTACTTC
TRBJ1-2 | NA | TRBV13 | NA | CASSLEAVDSNYGYTF | TGTGCCAGCAGCTTAGAGGCTGTGGACAGTAACTATGGCTACACCTTC
TRBJ2-7 | TRBD1 | TRBV30 | few | CAWSQRAGGEQYF | TGTGCCTGGAGTCAGAGGGCAGGGGGCGAGCAGTACTTC
TRBJ1-2 | NA | TRBV6-4 | NA | CASSATTGSLYGYTF | TGTGCCAGCAGCGCTACCACAGGGTCTTTGTATGGCTACACCTTC
TRBJ1-5 | NA | TRBV28 | NA | CASSPRRESGYQPQHF | TGTGCCAGCAGTCCTAGGAGGGAATCGGGCTATCAGCCCCAGCATTTT
TRBJ1-6 | NA | TRBV4-1 | once | CASSRDSAGNSPLHF | TGCGCCAGCAGCCGAGACTCCGCCGGGAATTCACCCCTCCACTTT